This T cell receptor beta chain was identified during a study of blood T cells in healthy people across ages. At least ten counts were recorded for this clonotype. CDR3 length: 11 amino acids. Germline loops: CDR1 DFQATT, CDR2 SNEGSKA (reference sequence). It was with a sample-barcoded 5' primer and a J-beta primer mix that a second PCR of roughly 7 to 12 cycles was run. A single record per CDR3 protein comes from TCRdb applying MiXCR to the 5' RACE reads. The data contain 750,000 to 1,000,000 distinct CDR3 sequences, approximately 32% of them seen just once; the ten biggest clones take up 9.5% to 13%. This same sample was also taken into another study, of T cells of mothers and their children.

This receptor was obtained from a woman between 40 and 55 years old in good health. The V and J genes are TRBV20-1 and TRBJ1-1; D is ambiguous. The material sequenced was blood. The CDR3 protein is CSSPLGIEAFF. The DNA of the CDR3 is TGCTCGAGTCCCTTGGGTATTGAAGCTTTCTTT.